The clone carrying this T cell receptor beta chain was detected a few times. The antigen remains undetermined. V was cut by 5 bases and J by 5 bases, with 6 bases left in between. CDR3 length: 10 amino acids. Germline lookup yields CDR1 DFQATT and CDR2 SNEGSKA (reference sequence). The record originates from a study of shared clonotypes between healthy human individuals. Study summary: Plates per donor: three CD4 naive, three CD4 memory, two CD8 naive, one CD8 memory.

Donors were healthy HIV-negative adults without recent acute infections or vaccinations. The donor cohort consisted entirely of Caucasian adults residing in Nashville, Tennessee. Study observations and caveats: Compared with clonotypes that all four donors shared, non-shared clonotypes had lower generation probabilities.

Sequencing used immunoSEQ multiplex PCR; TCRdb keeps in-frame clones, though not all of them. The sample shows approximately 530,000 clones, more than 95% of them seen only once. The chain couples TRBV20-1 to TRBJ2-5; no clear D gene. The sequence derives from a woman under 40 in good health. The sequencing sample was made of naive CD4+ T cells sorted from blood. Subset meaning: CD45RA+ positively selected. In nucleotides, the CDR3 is TGCAGTGCTCCGATCGAGACCCAGTACTTC. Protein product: CSAPIETQYF.